A selection of T cell receptor beta chains follows, all from one sample in a study of radiotherapy plus CTLA-4 blockade in lung cancer. Method: immunoSEQ multiplex PCR; TCRdb's copy keeps in-frame clones and lacks some. There are tens of thousands of clones in the sample; about 72% occur only once, and over 8.5% lies in the top ten. Material: peripheral blood, obtained from a patient treated with radiotherapy plus ipilimumab. Receptor source: a human donor with non-small cell lung cancer who had stable disease on radiotherapy plus ipilimumab. Each CDR3 is given with its conserved first and last residue.

V gene	CDR3 protein
TRBV6-6	CASSPRGRVSKNIQYF
TRBV6-5	CASRGEKLFF
TRBV9	CASSVGLAGTGELFF
TRBV5-6	CASSWRGYGYTF
TRBV7-2	CASSLFYEQFF
TRBV18	CASSPPPPAQETQYF
TRBV7-2	CASSLGRADTQYF
TRBV6-5	CASIPGQGIRYTF
TRBV6-1	CASTVADSYGYTF
TRBV5-4	CASSFRRVTGNTEAFF
TRBV7-2	CASSLARPSTYEQYF
TRBV10-3	CAIRQGFSGNTIYF
TRBV7-2	CASSLDSHRGLFF
TRBV6-5	CASTRSGTVNEKLFF
TRBV5-1	CASSLGWGGDGNTIYF
TRBV6-1	CASSERTADSTFRETQYF
TRBV5-5	CASITRTYRGNEQFF
TRBV13	CARSAGPGGGYGYTF
TRBV5-1	CASSSDRGRGNEQFF
TRBV6-5	CASTTPSGANVLTF
TRBV5-1	CASSTLQGVSYEQYF
TRBV7-9	CASRLLTETGELFF
TRBV2	CASSEVSPGAAGELFF
TRBV7-2	CASSPGTGREQYF
TRBV5-5	CASSLQGHDNEKLFF
TRBV29-1	CSVDRNTEAFF
TRBV28	CASNLLRDGPTGELFF
TRBV15	CATSRDGTLPSYEQYF
TRBV19	CASSIGVSQETQYF
TRBV7-8	CASSLNGLDFYGYTF
TRBV11-2	CASSPGQFLNYGYTF
TRBV6-1	CASRLDRANTGELFF
TRBV20-1	CSAMWPYGYTF
TRBV10-1	CASSSGSYNEQFF
TRBV4-3	CASSQSGASAMGYTF
TRBV19	CASSGSLDRNNYGYTF
TRBV10-3	CAISESGSSEKLFF
TRBV6-5	CASSYGGTGSYEQYF
TRBV2	CASSEPPPGETQYF
TRBV19	CASSQYRQQAYNSPLHF
TRBV28	CASSLERGVLGELFF
TRBV29-1	CSVSPGQLYEQYF